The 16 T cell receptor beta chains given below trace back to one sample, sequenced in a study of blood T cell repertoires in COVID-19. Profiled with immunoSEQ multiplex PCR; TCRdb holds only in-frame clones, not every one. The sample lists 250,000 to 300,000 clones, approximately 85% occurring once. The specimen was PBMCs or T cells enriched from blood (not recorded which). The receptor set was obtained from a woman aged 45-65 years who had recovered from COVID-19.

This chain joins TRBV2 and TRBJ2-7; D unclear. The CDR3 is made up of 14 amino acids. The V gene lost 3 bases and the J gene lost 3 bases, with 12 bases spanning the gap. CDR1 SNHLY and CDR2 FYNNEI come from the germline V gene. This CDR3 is CASSDLGQSYEQYF. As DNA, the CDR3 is TGTGCCAGCAGTGACCTGGGCCAGAGCTACGAGCAGTACTTC. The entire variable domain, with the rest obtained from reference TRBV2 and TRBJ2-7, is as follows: EPEVTQTPSHQVTQMGQEVILRCVPISNHLYFYWYRQILGQKVEFLVSFYNNEISEKSEIFDDQFSVERPDGSNFTLKIRSTKLEDSAMYFCASSDLGQSYEQYFGPGTRLTVT.

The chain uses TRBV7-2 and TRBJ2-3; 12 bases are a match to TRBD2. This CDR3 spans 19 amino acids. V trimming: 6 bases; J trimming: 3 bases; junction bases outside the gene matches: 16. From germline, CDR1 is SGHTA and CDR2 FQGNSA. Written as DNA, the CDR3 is TGTGCCAGCAGGGTCCTTTCTAGCGGGAGGGCTTCGGGGACAGATACGCAGTATTTT. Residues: CASRVLSSGRASGTDTQYF.

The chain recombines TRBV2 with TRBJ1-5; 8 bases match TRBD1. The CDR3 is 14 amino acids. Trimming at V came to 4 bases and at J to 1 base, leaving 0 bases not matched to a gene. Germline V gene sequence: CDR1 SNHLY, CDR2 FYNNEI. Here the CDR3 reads CASSGQGSNQPQHF. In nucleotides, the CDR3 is TGTGCCAGCAGTGGACAGGGGAGCAATCAGCCCCAGCATTTT.

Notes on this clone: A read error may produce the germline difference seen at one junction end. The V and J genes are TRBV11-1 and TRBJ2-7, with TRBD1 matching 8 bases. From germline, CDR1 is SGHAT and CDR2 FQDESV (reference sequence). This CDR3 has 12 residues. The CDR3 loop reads CASSPSDRVEEF. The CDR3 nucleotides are TGTGCCAGCAGCCCCTCGGACAGGGTGGAGGAGTTC.

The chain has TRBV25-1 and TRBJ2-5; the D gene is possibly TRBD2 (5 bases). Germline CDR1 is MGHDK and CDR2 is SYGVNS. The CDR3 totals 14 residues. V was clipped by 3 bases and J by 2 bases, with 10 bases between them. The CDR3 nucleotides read TGTGCCAGCAGTGACCCCCGGACTCAAGAGACCCAGTACTTC. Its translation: CASSDPRTQETQYF.

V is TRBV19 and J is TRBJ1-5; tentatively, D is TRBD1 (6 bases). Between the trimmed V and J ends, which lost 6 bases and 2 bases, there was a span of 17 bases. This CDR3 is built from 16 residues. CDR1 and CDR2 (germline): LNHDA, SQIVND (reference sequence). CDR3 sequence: CASRGGAGQRNQPQHF. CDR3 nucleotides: TGTGCCAGTAGAGGGGGGGCCGGACAGCGCAATCAGCCCCAGCATTTT. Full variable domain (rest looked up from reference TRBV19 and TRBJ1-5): DGGITQSPKYLFRKEGQNVTLSCEQNLNHDAMYWYRQDPGQGLRLIYYSQIVNDFQKGDIAEGYSVSREKKESFPLTVTSAQKNPTAFYLCASRGGAGQRNQPQHFGDGTRLSIL.

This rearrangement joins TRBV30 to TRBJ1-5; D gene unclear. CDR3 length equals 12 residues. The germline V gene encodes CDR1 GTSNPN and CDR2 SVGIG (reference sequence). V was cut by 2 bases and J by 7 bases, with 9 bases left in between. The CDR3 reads CAWSPGSQPQHF. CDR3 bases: TGTGCCTGGAGTCCCGGGAGCCAGCCCCAGCATTTT.

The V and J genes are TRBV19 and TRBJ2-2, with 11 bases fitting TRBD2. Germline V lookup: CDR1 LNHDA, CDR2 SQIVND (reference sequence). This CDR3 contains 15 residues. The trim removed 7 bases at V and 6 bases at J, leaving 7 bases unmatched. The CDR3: CASNSNSGRAGELFF. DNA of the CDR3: TGTGCCAGTAATTCTAATAGCGGGAGGGCCGGGGAGCTGTTTTTT.

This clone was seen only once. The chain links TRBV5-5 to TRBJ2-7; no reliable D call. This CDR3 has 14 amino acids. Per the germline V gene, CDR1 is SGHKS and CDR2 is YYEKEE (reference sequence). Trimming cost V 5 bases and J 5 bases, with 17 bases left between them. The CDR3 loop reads CASSFMTQSDEQYF. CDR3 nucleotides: TGTGCCAGCAGTTTTATGACTCAATCGGACGAGCAGTACTTC.

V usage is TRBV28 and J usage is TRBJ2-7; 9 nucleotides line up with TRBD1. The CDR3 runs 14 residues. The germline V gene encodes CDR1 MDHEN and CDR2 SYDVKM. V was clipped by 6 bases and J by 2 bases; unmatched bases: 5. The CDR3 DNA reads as TGTGCCAGCAGGCAACAGGGGGCAGCCTACGAGCAGTACTTC. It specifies CASRQQGAAYEQYF.

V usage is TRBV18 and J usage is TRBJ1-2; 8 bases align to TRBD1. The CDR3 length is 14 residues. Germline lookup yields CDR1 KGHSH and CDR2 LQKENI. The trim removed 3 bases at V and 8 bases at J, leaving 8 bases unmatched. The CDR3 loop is CASSPPGTGNGYTF. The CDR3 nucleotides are TGTGCCAGCTCACCCCCCGGGACAGGAAACGGCTACACCTTC.

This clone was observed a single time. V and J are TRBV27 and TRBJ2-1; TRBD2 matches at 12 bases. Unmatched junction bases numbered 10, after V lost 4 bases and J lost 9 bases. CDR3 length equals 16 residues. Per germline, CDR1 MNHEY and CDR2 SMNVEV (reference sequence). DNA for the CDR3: TGTGCCAGCAGTTCCGACACCGGGACTAGCGGGTCTGAGCAGTTCTTC. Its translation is CASSSDTGTSGSEQFF.

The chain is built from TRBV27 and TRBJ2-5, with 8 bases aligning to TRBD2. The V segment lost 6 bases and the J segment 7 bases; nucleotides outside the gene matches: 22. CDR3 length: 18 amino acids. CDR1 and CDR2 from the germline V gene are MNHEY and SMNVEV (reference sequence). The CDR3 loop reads CASSSLPHPGGEVGTQYF. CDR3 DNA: TGTGCCAGCAGCTCCTTACCCCACCCGGGGGGGGAGGTTGGGACCCAGTACTTC.

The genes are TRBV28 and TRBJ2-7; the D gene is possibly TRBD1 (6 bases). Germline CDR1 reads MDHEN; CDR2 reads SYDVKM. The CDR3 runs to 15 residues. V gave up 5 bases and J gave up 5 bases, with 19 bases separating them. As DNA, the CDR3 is TGTGCCAGCAGTCCCCGACAGGAGGCTAAGCACGAGCAGTACTTC. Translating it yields CASSPRQEAKHEQYF.

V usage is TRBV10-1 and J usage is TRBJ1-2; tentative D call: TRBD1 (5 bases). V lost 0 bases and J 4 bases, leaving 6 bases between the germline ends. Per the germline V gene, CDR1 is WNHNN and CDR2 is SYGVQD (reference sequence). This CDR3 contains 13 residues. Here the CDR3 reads CASSESGGYGYTF. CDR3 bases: TGCGCCAGCAGTGAGTCGGGGGGCTATGGCTACACCTTC.

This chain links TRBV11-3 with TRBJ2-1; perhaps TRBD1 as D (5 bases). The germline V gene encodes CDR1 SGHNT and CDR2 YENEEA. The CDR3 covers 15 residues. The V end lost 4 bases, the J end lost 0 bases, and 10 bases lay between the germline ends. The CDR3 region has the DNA TGTGCCAGCAGCTCACGACAGAGCTCCTACAATGAGCAGTTCTTC. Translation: CASSSRQSSYNEQFF.